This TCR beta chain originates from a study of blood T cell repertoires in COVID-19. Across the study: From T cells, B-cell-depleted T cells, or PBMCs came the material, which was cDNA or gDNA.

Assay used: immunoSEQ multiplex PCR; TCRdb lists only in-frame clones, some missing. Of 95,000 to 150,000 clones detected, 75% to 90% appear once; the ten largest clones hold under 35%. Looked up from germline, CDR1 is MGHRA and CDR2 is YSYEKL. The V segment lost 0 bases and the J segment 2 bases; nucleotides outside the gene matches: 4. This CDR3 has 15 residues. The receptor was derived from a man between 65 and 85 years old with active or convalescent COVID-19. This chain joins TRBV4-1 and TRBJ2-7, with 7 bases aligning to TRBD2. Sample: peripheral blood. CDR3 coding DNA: TGCGCCAGCAGCCAAGATGGGCGGGAGACCTACGAGCAGTACTTC. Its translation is CASSQDGRETYEQYF.